This T cell receptor beta chain was obtained from a study of beta chain features in type 1 diabetes. The CDR3 runs to 13 residues. Between the trimmed V and J ends, which lost 6 bases and 0 bases, there was a span of 9 bases. CDR1 is SGHTA, CDR2 FQGNSA, per germline. Whole-study results and caveats: TCRB CDR3 length was moderately but significantly reduced in all four CD4+ subsets of Type 1 diabetes patients. Still unanswered here is whether HLA type influences TCRB rearrangement.

In this sample, this clone turned up a few times. Antigen unknown. Different DNA sequences within this sample yield the same CDR3. Reverse transcribing all isolated RNA meant expressed TCRB transcripts were sequenced. This table comes from immunoSEQ multiplex PCR, and its TCRdb copy is limited to in-frame clones, with some not included. The sample lists 900,000 or so clones; roughly a sixth were seen once. Cell sorting via CD45RO/CCR7/CD25/CD127/CD95/CD27 was performed to obtain CD4+ naive, central memory, regulatory and stem cell-like memory cells. This receptor was obtained from a woman aged 18-29 years in good health. Sequencing used naive CD4+ T cells from blood. The chain couples TRBV7-2 to TRBJ2-7; no firm D call. In DNA, the CDR3 is TGTGCCAGCAGTCTCCAGAGCTCCTACGAGCAGTACTTC. It yields the protein CASSLQSSYEQYF.